This T cell receptor (beta chain) stems from a study of cytomegalovirus exposure and HLA in healthy donors. V lost 2 bases and J 4 bases, leaving 13 bases between the germline ends. This CDR3 has 15 residues. Per germline, CDR1 SGHRS and CDR2 YFSETQ. Method: immunoSEQ multiplex PCR; TCRdb's copy keeps in-frame clones and lacks some. The sample holds a few hundred thousand clones, 85% to 95% seen once. This receptor was taken from a woman aged 18-30 years in good health and CMV-seronegative. The chain joins TRBV5-1 to TRBJ1-3, with a weak D call TRBD1 (5 bases). The sequenced material came from PBMCs. The CDR3 DNA is TGCGCCAGCAGCTTAAGGGGAGGCCCCGGAAACACCATATATTTT. Its translation is CASSLRGGPGNTIYF.